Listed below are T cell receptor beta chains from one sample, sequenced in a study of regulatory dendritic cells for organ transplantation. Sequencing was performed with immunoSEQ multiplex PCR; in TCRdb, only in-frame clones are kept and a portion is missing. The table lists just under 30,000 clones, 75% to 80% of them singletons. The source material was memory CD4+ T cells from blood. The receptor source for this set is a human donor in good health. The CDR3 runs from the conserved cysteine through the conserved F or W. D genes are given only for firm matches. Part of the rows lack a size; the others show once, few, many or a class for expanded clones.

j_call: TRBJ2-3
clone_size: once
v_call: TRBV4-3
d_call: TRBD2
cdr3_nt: TGCGCCAGCAGCCAAACGAGACTAGCGGGTGATACGCAGTATTTT
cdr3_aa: CASSQTRLAGDTQYF

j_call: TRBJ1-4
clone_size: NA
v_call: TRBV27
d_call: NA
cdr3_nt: TGTGCCAGCAGTCCTAGGGCGGGTGAAAAACTGTTTTTT
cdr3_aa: CASSPRAGEKLFF

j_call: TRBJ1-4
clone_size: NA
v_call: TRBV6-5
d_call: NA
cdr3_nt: TGTGCCAGCAGATTTCAGGGGACGGGTGAAAAACTGTTTTTT
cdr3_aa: CASRFQGTGEKLFF

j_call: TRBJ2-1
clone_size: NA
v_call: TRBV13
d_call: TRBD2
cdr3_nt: TGTGCCAGCAGCTTAGGGGGCGGGAGGACGTTAGAGCAGTTCTTC
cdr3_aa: CASSLGGGRTLEQFF

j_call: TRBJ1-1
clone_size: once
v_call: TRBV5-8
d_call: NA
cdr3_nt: TGTGCCAGCTCCCGGGACACGTTGTTGAGTGCTGAAGCTTTCTTT
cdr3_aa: CASSRDTLLSAEAFF

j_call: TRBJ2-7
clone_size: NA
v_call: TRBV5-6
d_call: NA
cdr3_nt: TGTGCCAGCAGCTCGCTCCGAAACTACGAGCAGTACTTC
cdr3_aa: CASSSLRNYEQYF

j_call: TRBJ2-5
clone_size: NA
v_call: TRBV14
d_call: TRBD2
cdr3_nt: TGTGCCAGCAGCTCCCTAGCGGGACGCCGGGAGACCCAGTACTTC
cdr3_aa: CASSSLAGRRETQYF

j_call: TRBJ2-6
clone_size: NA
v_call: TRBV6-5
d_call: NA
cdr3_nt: TGTGCCAGCAGTTTCCAAGGGGGCTCTGGGGCCAACGTCCTGACTTTC
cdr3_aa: CASSFQGGSGANVLTF

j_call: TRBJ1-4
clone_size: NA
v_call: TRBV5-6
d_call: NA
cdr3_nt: TGTGCCAGCAGCTTGGGGGCGGCTGCAACTAATGAAAAACTGTTTTTT
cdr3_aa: CASSLGAAATNEKLFF

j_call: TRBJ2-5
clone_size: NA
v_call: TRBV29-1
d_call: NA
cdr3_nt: TGCAGCGTTTGTTCAGGGACGGAGACCCAGTACTTC
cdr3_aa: CSVCSGTETQYF

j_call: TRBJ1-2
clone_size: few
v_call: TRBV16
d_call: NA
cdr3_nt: TGTGCCAGCAGCCAATCCGCCGAGGGTGGCTATGGCTACACCTTC
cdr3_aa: CASSQSAEGGYGYTF

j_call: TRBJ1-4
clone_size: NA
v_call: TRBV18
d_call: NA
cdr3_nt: TGTGCCAGCTCACCAGTGAATAACGGTGAAAAACTGTTTTTT
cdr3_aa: CASSPVNNGEKLFF

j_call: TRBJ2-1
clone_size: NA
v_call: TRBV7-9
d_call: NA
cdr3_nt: TGTGCCAGCAGCCGGACAGATGGGAATGAGCAGTTCTTC
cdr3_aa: CASSRTDGNEQFF

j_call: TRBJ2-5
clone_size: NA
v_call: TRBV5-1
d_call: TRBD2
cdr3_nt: TGCGCCAGCAGCTTGGAAGGACTAGCGGGAGTAGGCGAGACCCAGTACTTC
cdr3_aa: CASSLEGLAGVGETQYF

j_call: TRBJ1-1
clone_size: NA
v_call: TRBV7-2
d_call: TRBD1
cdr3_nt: TGTGCCAGCAGCGCTAATCAGGGGGGCACTGAAGCTTTCTTT
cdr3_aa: CASSANQGGTEAFF

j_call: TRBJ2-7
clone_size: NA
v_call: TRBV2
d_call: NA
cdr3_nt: TGTGCCAGCAGTGATGCGGGGGCCAGCTCCTACGAGCAGTACTTC
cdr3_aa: CASSDAGASSYEQYF

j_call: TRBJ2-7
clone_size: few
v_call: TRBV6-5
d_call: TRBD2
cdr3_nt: TGTGCCCGACGGGGGGTTCTATCCTACGAGCAGTACTTC
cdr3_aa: CARRGVLSYEQYF

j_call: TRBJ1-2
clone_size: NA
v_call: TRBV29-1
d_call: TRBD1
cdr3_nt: TGCAGCGTTGATGGTGGGAGCAGGGGGATACGTGACTACACCTTC
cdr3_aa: CSVDGGSRGIRDYTF

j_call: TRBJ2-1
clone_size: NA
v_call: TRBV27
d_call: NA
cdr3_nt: TGTGCCAGCAGTTTTTCTCGCCAAACTAGGCCGAATGAGCAGTTCTTC
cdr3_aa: CASSFSRQTRPNEQFF

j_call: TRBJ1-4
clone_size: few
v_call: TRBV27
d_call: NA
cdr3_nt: TGTGCCAGCAGTTTAAGTGGGGAAAGGGGAAAACTGTTTTTT
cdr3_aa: CASSLSGERGKLFF

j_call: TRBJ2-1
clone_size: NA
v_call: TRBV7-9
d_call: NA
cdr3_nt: TGTGCCAGCAGCTTGACACGGGACTACAATGAGCAGTTCTTC
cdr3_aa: CASSLTRDYNEQFF

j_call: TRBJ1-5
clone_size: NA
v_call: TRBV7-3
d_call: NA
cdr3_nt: TGTGCCAGCAGCTTAAGGCAGGGAGTCAATCAGCCCCAGCATTTT
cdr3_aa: CASSLRQGVNQPQHF

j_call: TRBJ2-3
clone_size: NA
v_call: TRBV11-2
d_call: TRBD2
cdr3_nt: TGTGCCAGCAGTCCGGGACTAGCGGGGGGCCGGGCAACAGATACGCAGTATTTT
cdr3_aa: CASSPGLAGGRATDTQYF

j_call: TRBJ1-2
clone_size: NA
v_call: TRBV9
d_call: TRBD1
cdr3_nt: TGTGCCAGCAGTAAAGGACAGGTTGTGTCGAGCTACACCTTC
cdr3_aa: CASSKGQVVSSYTF

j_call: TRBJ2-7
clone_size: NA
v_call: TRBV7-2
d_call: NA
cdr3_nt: TGTGCCAGCAGCCCTGGGGCTCGCGAGCAGTACTTC
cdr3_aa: CASSPGAREQYF

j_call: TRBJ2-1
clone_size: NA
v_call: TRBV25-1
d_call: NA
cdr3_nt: TGTGCCAGCAGTGTGATGCGTGAGCAGTTCTTC
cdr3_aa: CASSVMREQFF

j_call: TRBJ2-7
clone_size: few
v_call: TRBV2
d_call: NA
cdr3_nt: TGTGCCAGCAGTGAACCTCCCCCTCGACAGAGATCCTACGAGCAGTACTTC
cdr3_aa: CASSEPPPRQRSYEQYF

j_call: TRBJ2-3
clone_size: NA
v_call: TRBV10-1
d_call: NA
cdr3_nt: TGCGCCAGCAGTGAGTCGATTACAGGACTAAACACAGATACGCAGTATTTT
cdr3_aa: CASSESITGLNTDTQYF

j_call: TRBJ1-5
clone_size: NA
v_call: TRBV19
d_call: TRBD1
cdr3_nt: TGTGCCAGCAGCGACAGGGGCAATCAGCCCCAGCATTTT
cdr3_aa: CASSDRGNQPQHF

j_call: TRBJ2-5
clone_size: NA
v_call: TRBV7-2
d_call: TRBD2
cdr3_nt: TGTGCCAGCAGCTTCCATAGCGGGAGTGTCCAAGAGACCCAGTACTTC
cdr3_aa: CASSFHSGSVQETQYF

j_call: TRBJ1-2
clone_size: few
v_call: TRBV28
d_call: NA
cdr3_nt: TGTGCCAGCAGTTTATCTAGGACACCCTACACCTTC
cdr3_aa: CASSLSRTPYTF

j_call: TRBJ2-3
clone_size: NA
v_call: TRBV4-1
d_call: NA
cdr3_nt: TGCGCCAGCAGCCATGAGACCAGTGGTGCAGATACGCAGTATTTT
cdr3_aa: CASSHETSGADTQYF

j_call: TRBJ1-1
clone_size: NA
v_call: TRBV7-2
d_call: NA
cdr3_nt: TGTGCCAGCAGCTTAGGGGGCAGGGGATGGACTGAAGCTTTCTTT
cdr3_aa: CASSLGGRGWTEAFF

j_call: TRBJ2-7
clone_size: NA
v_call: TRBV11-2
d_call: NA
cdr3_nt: TGTGCCAGCAGCTTAGGGCACAGCTCCTACGAGCAGTACTTC
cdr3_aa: CASSLGHSSYEQYF

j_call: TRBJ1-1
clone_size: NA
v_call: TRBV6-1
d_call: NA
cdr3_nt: TGTGCCAGCAGTGGCCCCTCACAGGGCGGGGAAGCTTTCTTT
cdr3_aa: CASSGPSQGGEAFF

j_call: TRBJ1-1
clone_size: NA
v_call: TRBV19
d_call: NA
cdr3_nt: TGTGCCAGTAGTATTCGGGGGCCGCCCATGAACACTGAAGCTTTCTTT
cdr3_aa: CASSIRGPPMNTEAFF

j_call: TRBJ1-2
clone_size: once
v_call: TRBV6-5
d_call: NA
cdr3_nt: TGTGCCAGCAGTTACCAGCCGGTGGGCAATGGCTACACCTTC
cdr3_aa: CASSYQPVGNGYTF

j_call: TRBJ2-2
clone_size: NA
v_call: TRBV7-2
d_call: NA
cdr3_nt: TGTGCCAGCAGCTTAGCGCGAGGGAACACCGGGGAGCTGTTTTTT
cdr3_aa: CASSLARGNTGELFF

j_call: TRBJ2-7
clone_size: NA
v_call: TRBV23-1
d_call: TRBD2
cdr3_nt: TGCGCCAGCAAACCGGGACTAGCGGGGGCGAGAAGCTCCTACGAGCAGTACTTC
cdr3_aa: CASKPGLAGARSSYEQYF

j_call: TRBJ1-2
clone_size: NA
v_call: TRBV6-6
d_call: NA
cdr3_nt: TGTGCCAGCAGTTACACCTCCCAGACAGGCAATGGCTACACCTTC
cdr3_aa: CASSYTSQTGNGYTF

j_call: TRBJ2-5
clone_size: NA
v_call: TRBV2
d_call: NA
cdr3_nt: TGTGCCAGCAGTGAATTGTCGCCAGCGCCACAAGAGACCCAGTACTTC
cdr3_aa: CASSELSPAPQETQYF

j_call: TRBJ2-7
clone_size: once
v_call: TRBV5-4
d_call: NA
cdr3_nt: TGTGCCAGCAGCACTATCCGGGGCGGGAAGTACGAGCAGTACTTC
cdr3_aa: CASSTIRGGKYEQYF

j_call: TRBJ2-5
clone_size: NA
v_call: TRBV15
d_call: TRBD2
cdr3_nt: TGTGCCACCAGCAGAGATGGTGGAGCTAGCGGCTTCCAAGAGACCCAGTACTTC
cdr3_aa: CATSRDGGASGFQETQYF

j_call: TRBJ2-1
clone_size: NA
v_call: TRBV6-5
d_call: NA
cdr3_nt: TGTGCCAGCAGTTACTCTCCGGGAGTACGACACAATGAGCAGTTCTTC
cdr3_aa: CASSYSPGVRHNEQFF

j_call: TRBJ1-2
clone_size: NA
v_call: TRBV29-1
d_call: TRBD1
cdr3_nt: TGCAGCGTGCGTACGACAGGGGGCGCTTCTCCCTATGGCTACACCTTC
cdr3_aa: CSVRTTGGASPYGYTF

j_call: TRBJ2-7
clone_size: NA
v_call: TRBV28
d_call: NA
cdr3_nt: TGTGCCAGCAGCAGGCGTAACTCCTACGAGCAGTACTTC
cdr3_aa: CASSRRNSYEQYF

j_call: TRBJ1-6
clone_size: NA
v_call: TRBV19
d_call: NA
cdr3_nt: TGTGCCAGTAAGATCGAGAGCTCCTATAATTCACCCCTCCACTTT
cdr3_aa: CASKIESSYNSPLHF

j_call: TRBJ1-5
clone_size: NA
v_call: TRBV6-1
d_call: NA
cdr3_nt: TGTGCCAGCGGGGGGCAAAATCAGCCCCAGCATTTT
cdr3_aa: CASGGQNQPQHF

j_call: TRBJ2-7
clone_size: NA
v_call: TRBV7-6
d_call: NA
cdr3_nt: TGTGCCAGCAGCTCAATTAGGCAGGGCGAGCAGTACTTC
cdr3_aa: CASSSIRQGEQYF

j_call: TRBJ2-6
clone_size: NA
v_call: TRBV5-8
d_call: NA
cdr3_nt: TGTGCCAGCAGCGCCGAAACAAGGACTGGGGCCAACGTCCTGACTTTC
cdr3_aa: CASSAETRTGANVLTF

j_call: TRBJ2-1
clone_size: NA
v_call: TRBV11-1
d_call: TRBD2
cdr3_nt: TGTGCCAGCAGCCTAGGCATACCGGGACTAGCGGGGGATAACAATGAGCAGTTCTTC
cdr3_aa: CASSLGIPGLAGDNNEQFF

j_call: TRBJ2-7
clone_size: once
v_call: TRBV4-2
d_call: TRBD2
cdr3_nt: TGTGCCAGCAGCCAAGATCTAAGCGGGGGGACCGGCGAGCAGTACTTC
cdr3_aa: CASSQDLSGGTGEQYF

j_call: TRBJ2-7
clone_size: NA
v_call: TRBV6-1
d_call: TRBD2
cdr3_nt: TGTGCCAGCAGCCGGACTAGCGGGAGTTCCGAGCAGTACTTC
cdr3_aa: CASSRTSGSSEQYF